This T cell receptor (beta chain) appears in the sequencing data of a study of blood T cell repertoires in COVID-19. CDR1 and CDR2 from the germline V gene are SGHNT and YYREEE (reference sequence). The CDR3 covers 15 residues. V was clipped by 6 bases and J by 5 bases, with 20 bases between them. Clones were read by immunoSEQ multiplex PCR, and TCRdb kept only the in-frame ones, dropping some. The sample carries about 340,000 clones, around 83% recorded once. The receptor's source is a young man with active or convalescent COVID-19. Sequencing was carried out using peripheral blood. The chain uses TRBV5-4 and TRBJ1-1; D is perhaps TRBD1 (6 bases). CDR3 region: CASTPGRGRGTEAFF. DNA for the CDR3: TGTGCCAGCACCCCTGGGAGGGGGAGAGGGACTGAAGCTTTCTTT. Full variable domain (rest looked up from reference TRBV5-4 and TRBJ1-1): ETGVTQSPTHLIKTRGQQVTLRCSSQSGHNTVSWYQQALGQGPQFIFQYYREEENGRGNFPPRFSGLQFPNYSSELNVNALELDDSALYLCASTPGRGRGTEAFFGQGTRLTVV.